Listed below are T cell receptor beta chains from one sample, sequenced in a study of shared clonotypes between healthy human individuals. Libraries were prepared by immunoSEQ multiplex PCR; TCRdb keeps only in-frame clonotypes and omits some of them. The sample yields some 2.1 million clones, just over 90% seen once. The sequenced sample was naive CD8+ T cells from PBMCs. These receptors came from a young man in good health. Some clones in this sample may be carry-over from other donors' samples. CDR3s include the opening cysteine and the closing phenylalanine or tryptophan. The D gene is left open where the match is weak. Only part of the rows carry a size: once, few, many, or a class if the clone is expanded.

v_call,clone_size,j_call,d_call,cdr3_aa,cdr3_nt
TRBV7-8,NA,TRBJ2-1,TRBD2,CASSMTSGTYNEQFF,TGTGCCAGCAGTATGACTAGCGGGACGTACAATGAGCAGTTCTTC
TRBV7-9,NA,TRBJ2-5,TRBD2,CASSLGGSGGTQYF,TGTGCCAGCAGCTTGGGAGGATCGGGGGGGACCCAGTACTTC
TRBV6-1,NA,TRBJ2-7,NA,CASRDSFYEQYF,TGTGCCAGCAGGGACAGTTTTTACGAGCAGTACTTC
TRBV28,NA,TRBJ2-7,NA,CASSPSLGAPLEQYF,TGTGCCAGCAGCCCCTCACTTGGGGCCCCACTCGAGCAGTACTTC
TRBV5-8,NA,TRBJ2-7,NA,CASSLGALAEQYF,TGTGCCAGCAGCTTGGGGGCCCTTGCCGAGCAGTACTTC
TRBV11-2,NA,TRBJ2-4,NA,CASSLGRGVAIQYF,TGTGCCAGCAGCTTAGGCCGAGGGGTGGCCATTCAGTACTTC
TRBV4-1,NA,TRBJ2-2,NA,CASSQVPGANTGELFF,TGCGCCAGCAGCCAAGTGCCAGGAGCGAACACCGGGGAGCTGTTTTTT
TRBV14,NA,TRBJ2-5,TRBD2,CASSQAGGSETQYF,TGTGCCAGCAGCCAAGCGGGGGGGAGCGAGACCCAGTACTTC
TRBV27,once,TRBJ2-6,NA,CASSPLSGANVLTF,TGTGCCAGCAGCCCGCTCTCTGGGGCCAACGTCCTGACTTTC
TRBV13,NA,TRBJ2-6,NA,CASSAIGGNSGANVLTF,TGTGCCAGCAGCGCCATCGGGGGCAACTCTGGGGCCAACGTCCTGACTTTC
TRBV28,NA,TRBJ2-7,NA,CASSQRGGEQYF,TGTGCCAGCAGCCAAAGAGGCGGCGAGCAGTACTTC
TRBV28,NA,TRBJ2-1,NA,CASSLHQQTRQFF,TGTGCCAGCAGTTTACACCAACAGACTCGACAGTTCTTC
TRBV6-6,NA,TRBJ2-5,NA,CASRRRDLETQYF,TGTGCCAGCAGGCGGCGGGACCTAGAGACCCAGTACTTC
TRBV9,NA,TRBJ2-5,NA,CASSVEKTGPWETQYF,TGTGCCAGCAGCGTAGAGAAAACAGGGCCCTGGGAGACCCAGTACTTC
TRBV13,NA,TRBJ1-4,NA,CASSPGSEKLFF,TGTGCCAGCAGCCCCGGTAGTGAAAAACTGTTTTTT
TRBV6-5,NA,TRBJ2-2,NA,CASTPSSWTGELFF,TGTGCCAGCACCCCAAGCAGTTGGACGGGGGAGCTGTTTTTT
TRBV6-1,NA,TRBJ1-4,NA,CASSERRGNEKLFF,TGTGCCAGCAGTGAAAGGCGGGGGAATGAAAAACTGTTTTTT